The 5 T cell receptor beta chains below come from one sample, sequenced in a study of T cells in Graves' hyperthyroidism and ophthalmopathy. Amplification of TCR beta CDR3 regions used RNA as the template. HTBI primers drove first-round RT-PCR of the TCR CDR3. MiXCR was run by TCRdb on the multiplex PCR reads, yielding one entry per CDR3 protein. The sample has some 600,000 distinct CDR3 sequences, about 15% seen once; the top ten hold less than 6%. The sequencing input was blood. These receptors originate from a woman in her 30s with Graves' hyperthyroidism that later progressed to Graves' ophthalmopathy.

Ten or more counts support this clonotype. The rearrangement links TRBV12-3 or TRBV12-4 to TRBJ1-2, with no clear D. The CDR3 spans 13 residues. The V end was cut by 3 bases, the J end by 12 bases, with 17 bases between. CDR3 nucleotides: TGTGCCAGCAGTTTGGGGAACTTGGGCGGAGACACCTTC. Translating gives CASSLGNLGGDTF.

The chain joins TRBV19 to TRBJ2-7, with D hard to call. The CDR3 runs to 13 residues. V lost 3 bases and J lost 4, with 10 bases in between. The germline gives CDR1 LNHDA, CDR2 SQIVND (reference sequence). The CDR3 is CASSMDPMYEQYF. In DNA, the CDR3 is TGTGCCAGTAGTATGGACCCCATGTACGAGCAGTACTTC.

The J gene is TRBJ2-5, the V gene TRBV15; TRBD1 matches at 9 bases. The V segment lost 2 bases and the J segment 5 bases; nucleotides outside the gene matches: 6. This CDR3 comprises 15 residues. CDR1 and CDR2 (germline): LNHNV, YYDKDF (reference sequence). The CDR3 loop reads CATSRLGQGTETQYF. The CDR3 nucleotides read TGTGCCACCAGCAGATTGGGACAGGGAACCGAGACCCAGTACTTC. Filled out from reference TRBV15 and TRBJ2-5, the complete variable domain reads DAMVIQNPRYQVTQFGKPVTLSCSQTLNHNVMYWYQQKSSQAPKLLFHYYDKDFNNEADTPDNFQSRRPNTSFCFLDIRSPGLGDTAMYLCATSRLGQGTETQYFGPGTRLLVL.

This clonotype was counted at least ten times. The chain joins TRBV27 to TRBJ1-2, with D perhaps TRBD1 (6 bases). This CDR3 comprises 15 residues. V lost 3 bases, J lost 0 bases, and 11 bases lay in between. Germline CDR1 and CDR2: MNHEY and SMNVEV (reference sequence). DNA of the CDR3: TGTGCCAGCAGTTTTTTACAGGGAGCTAACTATGGCTACACCTTC. Its translation: CASSFLQGANYGYTF.

The rearrangement uses TRBV29-1 and TRBJ1-1; no clear D. Trimming removed 0 bases at V and 6 bases at J, with 11 bases between. Germline assignment: CDR1 SQVTM and CDR2 ANQGSEA. The CDR3 covers 13 residues. The CDR3 bases are TGCAGCGTTGAAGATCGGCGAGTGTCTGAAGCTTTCTTT. It encodes CSVEDRRVSEAFF.